Shown below are 14 T cell receptor beta chains from a single sample sequenced in a study of blood T cell repertoires in COVID-19. Method: immunoSEQ multiplex PCR; TCRdb's copy keeps in-frame clones and lacks some. Of tens of thousands of clones listed, roughly 86% are singletons. The source material was peripheral blood. The receptors shown here come from a man aged 60-69 years with active COVID-19.

The chain couples TRBV5-1 to TRBJ2-1, with TRBD1 matching over 9 bases. The CDR3 covers 12 residues. V shed 5 bases and J 15 bases; nucleotides not matched to a gene: 9. From germline, CDR1 is SGHRS and CDR2 YFSETQ. The CDR3 DNA reads TGCGCCAGCAGTCCAACAGGGGGCAGTTGGTTCTTC. Translated, it gives CASSPTGGSWFF. Supplemented by reference TRBV5-1 and TRBJ2-1, the full variable domain reads KAGVTQTPRYLIKTRGQQVTLSCSPISGHRSVSWYQQTPGQGLQFLFEYFSETQRNKGNFPGRFSGRQFSNSRSEMNVSTLELGDSALYLCASSPTGGSWFFGPGTRLTVL.

This chain links TRBV6-5 with TRBJ2-7, with D tentatively TRBD2 (6 bases). V dropped 11 bases and J dropped 0 bases, with 17 bases sitting between them. Germline V gene lookup returns CDR1 MNHEY and CDR2 SVGAGI. The CDR3 totals 14 residues. Here the CDR3 reads CAARQRASSYEQYF. DNA of the CDR3: TGTGCCGCCCGTCAGCGGGCGAGCTCCTACGAGCAGTACTTC.

The chain links TRBV5-5 to TRBJ2-3; no reliable D call. With 9 bases removed from V and 1 base from J, the gap between germline ends came to 21 bases. The length of the CDR3 is 16 residues. CDR1 SGHKS and CDR2 YYEKEE come from the germline V gene (reference sequence). The DNA of the CDR3 is TGTGCCACCAGGCCCCAGGCCTCACTTGGCACAGATACGCAGTATTTT. Protein: CATRPQASLGTDTQYF. The full variable domain, with the rest looked up from reference TRBV5-5 and TRBJ2-3, is DAGVTQSPTHLIKTRGQQVTLRCSPISGHKSVSWYQQVLGQGPQFIFQYYEKEERGRGNFPDRFSARQFPNYSSELNVNALLLGDSALYLCATRPQASLGTDTQYFGPGTRLTVL.

This clone occurred once. This rearrangement joins TRBV6-2 or TRBV6-3 to TRBJ1-2; D gene unclear. The CDR3 contains 13 residues. In germline, CDR1 is MNHEY, CDR2 SVGEGT. Trimming took off 4 bases at V and 2 bases at J, with 8 bases between the two ends. DNA for the CDR3: TGTGCCAGCAGTTTCGAGAGAAACTATGGCTACACCTTC. Protein product: CASSFERNYGYTF.

This clone was found once. This sequence joins TRBV11-2 and TRBJ2-7; 8 positions agree with TRBD1. CDR3 length: 14 residues. The V segment lost 2 bases and the J segment 2 bases; nucleotides outside the gene matches: 2. Germline V gene lookup returns CDR1 SGHAT and CDR2 FQNNGV. This CDR3 reads CASSLPQGAYEQYF. CDR3 in DNA: TGTGCCAGCAGCTTACCACAGGGGGCCTACGAGCAGTACTTC.

The chain is built from TRBV4-1 and TRBJ2-3, with 7 bases that match TRBD2. This CDR3 region has 17 residues. After removal of 2 bases from V and 4 bases from J, the junction contained 12 bases not matched to a gene. Germline lookup yields CDR1 MGHRA and CDR2 YSYEKL. In DNA form, the CDR3 reads TGCGCCAGCAGCCAAACCGAGTCGGGACTACCGGCAGATACGCAGTATTTT. Amino acids: CASSQTESGLPADTQYF.

This chain joins TRBV19 and TRBJ2-1, with D possibly TRBD2 on 6 matching bases. CDR1 is LNHDA and CDR2 is SQIVND in the germline V gene (reference sequence). This CDR3 has 14 amino acids. Trimming took 1 base from V and 7 from J, leaving 11 bases between them. As DNA, the CDR3 is TGTGCCAGTAGTATAGCGGGAGTGGAGAATGAGCAGTTCTTC. It specifies CASSIAGVENEQFF.

Comment on this clone: Other nucleotide sequences in the sample specify the same CDR3. CDR3 coding DNA: TGCGCCAGCAGCTCCGGGACAGGATGCGAGCAGTACTTC. Translation: CASSSGTGCEQYF. The genes are TRBV23-1 and TRBJ2-7, with 8 bases aligning to TRBD1. TRBV23-1 is recorded as an ORF, its role being uncertain. The CDR3 length is 13 residues. V lost 6 bases and J lost 6; bases outside the gene matches: 7.

The chain recombines TRBV7-2 with TRBJ2-4; TRBD2 aligns across 7 bases. The germline V gene encodes CDR1 SGHTA and CDR2 FQGNSA. With 1 base clipped from V and 2 bases from J, the junction kept 2 bases outside the gene matches. The CDR3 extends over 15 amino acids. The CDR3 DNA is TGTGCCAGCAGCTTAGGCGGGAGTACCAAAAACATTCAGTACTTC. This encodes CASSLGGSTKNIQYF.

The V call is TRBV6-5, the J call TRBJ2-5, with a possible D match to TRBD2 (5 bases). The germline CDR1 and CDR2 sequences are MNHEY and SVGAGI. This CDR3 has 15 amino acids. V was trimmed by 2 bases and J by 2 bases, leaving 12 bases between them. In nucleotides, the CDR3 is TGTGCCAGCAGTTACACGAGGGTCCTTCAAGAGACCCAGTACTTC. Protein product: CASSYTRVLQETQYF.

The genes are TRBV29-1 and TRBJ1-1, with D perhaps matching TRBD1 (5 bases). The CDR3 sequence is 11 residues long. V lost 7 bases, J lost 10 bases, and 16 bases lay in between. The V gene's germline CDR1 is SQVTM and CDR2 ANQGSEA. The DNA of the CDR3 is TGCAGCGCCATGGGGGGTACGGTAGCTTTCTTT. It codes for CSAMGGTVAFF.

The gene calls are TRBV9 and TRBJ1-4; 8 bases line up with TRBD1. Germline V gene lookup returns CDR1 SGDLS and CDR2 YYNGEE. V was clipped by 0 bases and J by 0 bases; unmatched bases: 1. This CDR3 is 16 amino acids long. In DNA form, the CDR3 reads TGTGCCAGCAGCGTAGAACAGGGGGCAACTAATGAAAAACTGTTTTTT. Its translation is CASSVEQGATNEKLFF.

V usage is TRBV6-5 and J usage is TRBJ2-1; no clear D gene. This CDR3 is built from 12 residues. CDR1 and CDR2 from the germline V gene are MNHEY and SVGAGI. V lost 5 bases and J lost 5, with 7 bases in between. CDR3 in amino acids: CASSPTDNEQFF. CDR3 in DNA: TGTGCCAGCAGTCCCACAGACAATGAGCAGTTCTTC.

The chain is built from TRBV4-1 and TRBJ2-1; TRBD1 agrees at 10 bases. Germline-derived CDR1 and CDR2 are MGHRA and YSYEKL. Trimming removed 1 base from V and 1 base from J; junction bases left unmatched: 7. The length of the CDR3 is 18 residues. The CDR3 coding sequence is TGCGCCAGCAGCCAAGTTAAGGGACAGGGGCCTTCCTACAATGAGCAGTTCTTC. Protein sequence: CASSQVKGQGPSYNEQFF.